This TCR beta chain was documented in a study of blood T cell repertoires in COVID-19. Study at large: T cells, B-cell-depleted T cells, or PBMCs provided the cDNA or gDNA that served as material.

The method was immunoSEQ multiplex PCR; TCRdb's version includes in-frame clones alone and lacks a portion of them. The data contain fewer than 250,000 clones, more than 75% of them singletons. Cohort allocation depended upon clinical history that participants reported. The CDR3 has 15 residues. Trimming cost V 0 bases and J 2 bases, with 10 bases left between them. CDR1 and CDR2 from the germline V gene are WSHSY and SAAADI. This clone was seen more than once but under ten times. Sequences were obtained from PBMCs or T cells enriched from blood (not recorded which). The rearrangement links TRBV10-2 to TRBJ1-2; D is uncertain. The source of this sequence is a woman aged 35 to 49 with acute COVID-19. The CDR3 loop is CASSESVQENYGYTF. CDR3 nucleotide sequence: TGCGCCAGCAGTGAGTCGGTGCAGGAAAACTATGGCTACACCTTC.